This T cell receptor beta chain originates from a study of blood T cell repertoires in COVID-19. Under the authors' procedure: Amplification from reference gene primers served as the basis for estimated nucleated cell counts. Produced via immunoSEQ multiplex PCR; TCRdb's table is partial and in-frame only. V and J calls and clone size are those listed in that table; D and trimming were worked out from the DNA. This sample carries some 120,000 clones, 86% of them seen once, and the ten largest clones take about 5.4%. The CDR3 loop spans 19 amino acids. V gave up 0 bases and J gave up 2 bases; unmatched junction bases: 9. CDR1 MGHRA and CDR2 YSYEKL come from the germline V gene.

This sequence originates from a human donor in a cohort sampled during active COVID-19. Sequenced sample: peripheral blood. The chain combines TRBV4-1 with TRBJ2-3; 12 nucleotides agree with TRBD2. The CDR3 loop is CASSQDLLAGGRFTDTQYF. CDR3 DNA sequence: TGCGCCAGCAGCCAAGATCTACTAGCGGGAGGCCGATTCACAGATACGCAGTATTTT.